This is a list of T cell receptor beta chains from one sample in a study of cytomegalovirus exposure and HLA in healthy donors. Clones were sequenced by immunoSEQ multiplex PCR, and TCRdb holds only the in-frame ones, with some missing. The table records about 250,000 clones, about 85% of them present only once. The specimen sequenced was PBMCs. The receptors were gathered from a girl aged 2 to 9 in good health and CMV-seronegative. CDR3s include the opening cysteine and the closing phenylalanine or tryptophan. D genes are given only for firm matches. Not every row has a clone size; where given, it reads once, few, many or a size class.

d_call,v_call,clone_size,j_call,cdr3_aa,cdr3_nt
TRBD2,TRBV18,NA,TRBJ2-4,CASSPRRLAGAKNIQYF,TGTGCCAGCTCACCACGTAGACTAGCCGGAGCCAAAAACATTCAGTACTTC
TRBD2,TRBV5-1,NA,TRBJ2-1,CASSLGQGRLAGSSYNEQFF,TGCGCCAGCAGCTTGGGACAGGGGCGACTAGCGGGCAGCTCCTACAATGAGCAGTTCTTC
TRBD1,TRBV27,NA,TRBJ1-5,CASRSGTGDSNQPQHF,TGTGCCAGCAGATCCGGGACAGGGGATAGCAATCAGCCCCAGCATTTT
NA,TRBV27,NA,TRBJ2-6,CASSLEVRPSGANVLTF,TGTGCCAGCAGTTTAGAGGTGCGTCCTTCTGGGGCCAACGTCCTGACTTTC
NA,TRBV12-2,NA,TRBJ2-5,CASRPQTGAQETQYF,TGTGCAAGTCGCCCGCAGACAGGGGCTCAAGAGACCCAGTACTTC
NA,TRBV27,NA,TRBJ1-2,CASSLLGRGYGYTF,TGTGCCAGCAGTTTATTGGGCAGGGGCTATGGCTACACCTTC
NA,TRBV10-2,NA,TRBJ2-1,CASSEAGRTTSNEQFF,TGCGCCAGCAGTGAAGCAGGACGGACTACCTCCAATGAGCAGTTCTTC
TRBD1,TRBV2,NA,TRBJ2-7,CAGRTGGYEQYF,TGTGCCGGACGGACAGGGGGCTACGAGCAGTACTTC
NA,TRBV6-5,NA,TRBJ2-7,CASSTYPPYEQYF,TGTGCCAGCAGCACCTACCCTCCCTACGAGCAGTACTTC
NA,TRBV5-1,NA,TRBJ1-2,CASSLVGAPVYGYTF,TGCGCCAGCAGCTTGGTGGGGGCTCCTGTCTATGGCTACACCTTC
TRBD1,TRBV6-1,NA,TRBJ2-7,CASSEVWTGETYEQYF,TGTGCCAGCAGTGAAGTCTGGACAGGGGAAACCTACGAGCAGTACTTC
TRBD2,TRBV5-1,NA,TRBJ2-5,CASRSGTSGIKETQYF,TGCGCCAGCAGATCGGGGACTAGCGGAATAAAAGAGACCCAGTACTTC
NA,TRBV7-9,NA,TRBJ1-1,CASSLVAGMNTEAFF,TGTGCCAGCAGCTTAGTGGCGGGGATGAACACTGAAGCTTTCTTT
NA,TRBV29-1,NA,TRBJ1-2,CSVAQGKGGYTF,TGCAGCGTTGCACAGGGAAAAGGTGGCTACACCTTC
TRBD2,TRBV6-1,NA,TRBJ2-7,CASEYGTSGGYEQYF,TGTGCCAGCGAATATGGGACTAGCGGGGGTTACGAGCAGTACTTC
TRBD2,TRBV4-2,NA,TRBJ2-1,CASSQARTSWPFF,TGTGCCAGCAGCCAAGCTCGGACTAGTTGGCCGTTCTTC
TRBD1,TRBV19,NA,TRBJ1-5,CASSRTGFRNPQHF,TGTGCCAGTAGCCGGACAGGGTTTCGTAACCCCCAGCATTTT
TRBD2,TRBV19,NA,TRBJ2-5,CASRPLRTSGMETQYF,TGTGCCAGTAGACCCCTAAGGACTAGCGGGATGGAGACCCAGTACTTC
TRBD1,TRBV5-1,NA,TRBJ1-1,CASSLEQGANTEAFF,TGCGCCAGCAGCTTGGAGCAGGGGGCGAACACTGAAGCTTTCTTT
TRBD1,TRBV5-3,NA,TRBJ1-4,CARSSRDRGSATNEKLFF,TGTGCCAGAAGCTCTCGGGACAGGGGGTCTGCAACTAATGAAAAACTGTTTTTT
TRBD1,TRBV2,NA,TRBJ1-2,CASSEAGTARTNYGYTF,TGTGCCAGCAGTGAAGCGGGGACAGCTCGAACGAACTATGGCTACACCTTC
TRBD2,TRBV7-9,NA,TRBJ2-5,CASSLATSLETQYF,TGTGCCAGCAGCTTAGCGACTAGCTTGGAGACCCAGTACTTC
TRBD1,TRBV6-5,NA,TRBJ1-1,CASSYSKGAGTEAFF,TGTGCCAGCAGTTACTCGAAGGGGGCAGGAACTGAAGCTTTCTTT
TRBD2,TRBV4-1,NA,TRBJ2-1,CASSYRLAGNSIYNEQFF,TGCGCCAGCAGCTACAGACTAGCGGGAAATAGTATCTACAATGAGCAGTTCTTC
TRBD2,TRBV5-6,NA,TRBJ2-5,CASADAGGKETQYF,TGTGCCAGCGCGGATGCGGGGGGGAAAGAGACCCAGTACTTC
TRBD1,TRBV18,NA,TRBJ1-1,CASSPWQGGAFF,TGTGCCAGCTCACCATGGCAGGGGGGAGCTTTCTTT
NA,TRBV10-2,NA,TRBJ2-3,CASSEEFSPDTDTQYF,TGCGCCAGCAGTGAGGAATTTAGTCCCGACACAGATACGCAGTATTTT
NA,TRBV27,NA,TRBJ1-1,CASSSTMGSTEAFF,TGTGCCAGCAGTTCGACGATGGGGAGCACTGAAGCTTTCTTT
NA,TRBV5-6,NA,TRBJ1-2,CASSFETGNYGYTF,TGTGCCAGCAGCTTTGAGACGGGGAACTATGGCTACACCTTC
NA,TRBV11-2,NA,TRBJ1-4,CASSLPSDYNEKLFF,TGTGCCAGCAGCCTCCCCTCGGACTATAATGAAAAACTGTTTTTT
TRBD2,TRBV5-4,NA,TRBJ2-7,CASSLEWEGLNEQYF,TGTGCCAGCAGCTTGGAGTGGGAGGGCCTAAACGAGCAGTACTTC
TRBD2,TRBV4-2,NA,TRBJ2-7,CASSLSGTSGPYEQYF,TGTGCCAGCAGCCTTTCCGGGACTAGCGGCCCGTACGAGCAGTACTTC
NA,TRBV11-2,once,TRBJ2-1,CASRWTVSYNEQFF,TGTGCCAGCCGCTGGACAGTCTCCTACAATGAGCAGTTCTTC
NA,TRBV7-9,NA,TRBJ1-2,CASSLERALGGYTF,TGTGCCAGCAGCTTAGAGCGGGCTCTGGGTGGCTACACCTTC
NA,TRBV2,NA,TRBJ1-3,CASMASGNTIYF,TGTGCCAGCATGGCTTCTGGAAACACCATATATTTT
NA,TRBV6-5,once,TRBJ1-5,CASTPQGPNQPQHF,TGTGCCAGCACTCCGCAGGGTCCCAATCAGCCCCAGCATTTT
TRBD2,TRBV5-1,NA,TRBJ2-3,CASSSSVAGPMADTQYF,TGCGCCAGCAGCTCTTCAGTAGCGGGCCCTATGGCAGATACGCAGTATTTT
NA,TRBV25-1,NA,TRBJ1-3,CASSEFGGAGNTIYF,TGTGCCAGCAGTGAATTTGGAGGGGCTGGAAACACCATATATTTT